A single sample is the source of the 30 T cell receptor beta chains below, sequenced in a study of CD8+ T cells in alopecia areata. Following extraction, RNA underwent reverse transcription to cDNA, which served as the sequencing template. Sequencing was performed with immunoSEQ multiplex PCR; in TCRdb, only in-frame clones are kept and a portion is missing. Recorded here are some 4,000 clones, none singletons. Cells from pooled cutaneous lymph nodes were sorted by CD4, CD8alpha, NKG2D, NKG2ACE and other markers. Sequencing was carried out using CD8+ T cells sorted from a lymph node. The source of these receptors is a C3H/HeJ mouse with alopecia areata. As its MHC haplotype, the strain has H2-k.

About this clone itself: Gene names are the mouse ones. The read terminates 4 residues before the CDR3 end, so the remaining end is supplied by the germline J gene. This chain uses TRBV13-3 with TRBJ2-2; D gene uncertain. CDR3 length: 15 residues. The V end was cut by 0 bases, the J end by 0 bases, with 6 bases between. Germline V gene data show CDR1 as NNHDY and CDR2 as SYVADS. The CDR3 here is CASSDAAPNTGQLYF. The part of the CDR3 DNA that was read is TGTGCCAGCAGTGATGCAGCACCAAACACCGGG.

This clone was picked up many times. Gene names denote mouse genes. The read ends 4 residues early relative to the CDR3; the germline J gene fills the gap. The chain couples TRBV14 to TRBJ2-5; 8 nucleotides match TRBD1. This CDR3 spans 13 amino acids. Germline CDR1 reads SGHDT; CDR2 reads FRDEAV. The sequenced CDR3 bases are TGTGCCAGCAGTCAGGGGGCAGAAGAC. Translating it yields CASSQGAED. The complete CDR3 reads CASSQGAEDTQYF.

For this clone: All gene names here are mouse names. Read coverage stops 4 residues before the CDR3 terminus; the germline J gene supplies the remainder. The chain recombines TRBV29 with TRBJ2-4, with D possibly TRBD1 on 6 matching bases. Trimming removed 4 bases at V and 0 bases at J, with 11 bases between. Germline V gene sequence: CDR1 MSHET, CDR2 SYDVDS. This CDR3 spans 15 amino acids. Incomplete CDR3 DNA: TGTGCTAGCAGTTACGGCAGGGGTAGTCAAAAC. Protein: CASSYGRGSQN. From start to end, the CDR3 is CASSYGRGSQNTLYF.

In its sample, this clone ranks as medium-sized. Mouse germline and gene names are used. The CDR3 extends 4 residues past the end of the read, so its final part is completed from the germline J gene. The V call is TRBV14, the J call TRBJ2-5, with D possibly matching TRBD2 (6 bases). The CDR3 is made up of 13 amino acids. Germline CDR1 is SGHDT and CDR2 is FRDEAV. CDR3 sequence: CASSFAGEDTQYF. The CDR3 DNA, read in part, is TGTGCCAGCAGTTTCGCTGGGGAAGAC.

By share, this clone ranks as medium-sized. Gene names are the mouse ones. The sequence runs out 4 residues before the end of the CDR3; the remainder is reconstructed from the germline J gene. This rearrangement joins TRBV12-2 to TRBJ2-7; D uncertain. CDR3 length: 12 residues. Germline CDR1 reads SGHLS; CDR2 reads HYDKME. CDR3 DNA (partial): TGTGCCAGCTCTCTTTCAGAATAT. This encodes CASSLSEY. The complete CDR3 protein is CASSLSEYEQYF.

This clone has just a few counts. Mouse names are used for the genes. The sequenced fragment ends 4 residues before the CDR3 boundary, so the rest is inferred from the germline J gene. This chain links TRBV4 with TRBJ2-7; D gene ambiguous. The germline V gene encodes CDR1 LGHDT and CDR2 YNNKQL (reference sequence). This CDR3 has 11 residues. The CDR3: CASSSYYEQYF. The sequenced CDR3 bases are TGTGCCAGCAGCTCCTATTAT.

There are many counts of this clone. The gene names here belong to mouse. The missing CDR3 end, 4 residues past where the read stops, is filled in from the germline J gene. The rearrangement joins TRBV13-2 to TRBJ2-7, with TRBD2 as a possible D gene (8 bases). Looked up from germline, CDR1 is NNHNN and CDR2 is SYGAGS (reference sequence). The CDR3 sequence is 15 residues long. The V end was cut by 0 bases, the J end by 2 bases, with 12 bases between. Here the CDR3 reads CASGDAGGGPYEQYF. Incomplete CDR3 DNA: TGTGCCAGCGGTGATGCAGGGGGGGGGCCCTAT.

This clone is categorized as medium-sized. All gene names here are mouse names. The CDR3 end is not reached by the read, which stops 4 residues before it; the germline J gene fills it in. This chain joins TRBV5 and TRBJ2-5, with 13 bases lining up with TRBD2. CDR3 length equals 15 residues. Germline V gives CDR1 LGHNA, CDR2 YNLKQL (reference sequence). The CDR3 bases that were read are TGTGCCAGCAGCCAAGGGACTGGGGGGGCAGAC. This translates into CASSQGTGGAD. The full CDR3 protein reads CASSQGTGGADTQYF.

In this sample, this clone turned up many times. Germline and genes: mouse. The read gets to within 4 residues of the CDR3 end, and the germline J gene fills in the rest. This chain joins TRBV5 and TRBJ2-7; D is undetermined. Germline CDR1 and CDR2: LGHNA and YNLKQL (reference sequence). The V end was cut by 0 bases, the J end by 3 bases, with 3 bases between. CDR3 length: 12 residues. CDR3 bases read: TGTGCCAGCAGCCAAGACAGCTAT. Residues: CASSQDSY. The full CDR3 protein is CASSQDSYEQYF.

This clone appeared many times. Gene names refer to mouse genes. With the read ending 4 residues before the CDR3 end, the germline J gene is used to fill in that end. The rearrangement uses TRBV29 and TRBJ2-2; TRBD1 might be the D (6 bases). Germline V gene sequence: CDR1 MSHET, CDR2 SYDVDS. Trimming removed 2 bases at V and 3 bases at J, with 10 bases between. This CDR3 region has 15 residues. Incomplete CDR3 DNA: TGTGCTAGCAGTTTAAGGGCAGGGGACACCGGG. Protein: CASSLRAGDTG. The full CDR3 protein is CASSLRAGDTGQLYF.

This clone was counted a few times. Mouse names are used for the genes. The read ends 4 residues before the CDR3 terminus; that terminus is restored from the germline J gene. This chain links TRBV31 with TRBJ1-2; D not certain. Looked up from germline, CDR1 is GKSSPN and CDR2 is SITVG. CDR3 length: 12 amino acids. V lost 3 bases to trimming and J lost 0 bases, with 5 bases between them. The CDR3 bases that were read are TGTGCCTGGAGGACAACAAACTCC. Amino acid sequence: CAWRTTNS. The CDR3 in its entirety is CAWRTTNSDYTF. Full variable domain (rest looked up from reference TRBV31 and TRBJ1-2): AQTIHQWPVAEIKAVGSPLSLGCTIKGKSSPNLYWYWQATGGTLQQLFYSITVGQVESVVQLNLSASRPKDDQFILSTEKLLLSHSGFYLCAWRTTNSDYTFGSGTRLLVI.

This clone was observed many times. Genes and germline come from the mouse. The read ends 4 residues early relative to the CDR3; the germline J gene fills the gap. The rearrangement joins TRBV1 to TRBJ2-3; 11 nucleotides align to TRBD2. J lost 1 base, V lost 5 bases, and 5 bases had no gene match. The CDR3 consists of 16 residues. Germline V gene sequence: CDR1 NSQYPW, CDR2 LRSPGD (reference sequence). Partial CDR3 DNA: TGCACCTGCAGTCCTACTGGGGGGGCGGGTGCAGAA. It encodes CTCSPTGGAGAE. The CDR3 as a whole reads CTCSPTGGAGAETLYF. Looking up the rest from reference TRBV1 and TRBJ2-3 gives the full variable domain: VTLLEQNPRWRLVPRGQAVNLRCILKNSQYPWMSWYQQDLQKQLQWLFTLRSPGDKEVKSLPGADYLATRVTDTELRLQVANMSQGRTLYCTCSPTGGAGAETLYFGSGTRLTVL.

There are a few counts of this clone. Mouse names are used for the genes. The read comes to an end 4 residues before the CDR3 does, leaving the germline J gene to fill in the end. The chain carries TRBV31 and TRBJ1-1, with D possibly TRBD1 on 5 matching bases. Looked up from germline, CDR1 is GKSSPN and CDR2 is SITVG. The CDR3 is made up of 11 amino acids. The part of the CDR3 DNA that was read is TGTGCCTGGAGGAGGGGATCA. Amino acids: CAWRRGS. The whole CDR3 is CAWRRGSEVFF.

This clone is categorized as medium-sized. Mouse names are used for the genes. The read halts 4 residues ahead of the CDR3 end, with the missing end drawn from the germline J gene. The rearrangement joins TRBV14 to TRBJ2-5; 7 nucleotides agree with TRBD1. The CDR3 is 14 amino acids. Germline V gene data show CDR1 as SGHDT and CDR2 as FRDEAV. V shed 4 bases and J 2 bases; nucleotides not matched to a gene: 4. CDR3 DNA, as far as it was read: TGTGCCAGCAGTCCCACAGGGGTCCAAGAC. The encoded protein is CASSPTGVQD. The whole CDR3 is CASSPTGVQDTQYF.

There are a few counts of this clone. Gene names and germline match the mouse. The CDR3 end is not reached by the read, which stops 4 residues before it; the germline J gene fills it in. V gene TRBV13-1 combines with J gene TRBJ1-1; D perhaps matches TRBD1 (6 bases). Germline V gene data show CDR1 as NSHNY and CDR2 as SYGAGN. Trimming stripped 6 bases from V and 4 bases from J, with 10 bases between. This CDR3 is 12 amino acids long. The CDR3 loop is CASKGRGTEVFF. The CDR3 bases that were read are TGTGCCAGCAAGGGCAGGGGCACA.

At least ten counts were recorded for this clone. Mouse gene names and germline throughout. The CDR3 bases that were read are TGTGCCAGCAGTGACAGGGAATATGCT. Amino acid sequence: CASSDREYA. The full-length CDR3 reads as CASSDREYAEQFF. V usage is TRBV13-3 and J usage is TRBJ2-1; the D gene is possibly TRBD1 (5 bases). Read sequence stops 4 residues before the CDR3 end, and the germline J gene provides the missing end. CDR1 is NNHDY, CDR2 SYVADS, per germline. V was shortened by 2 bases and J by 4 bases, with 7 bases between the two germline ends. This CDR3 has 13 residues.

Points on this clone: Mouse gene names and germline throughout. The read terminates 4 residues before the CDR3 end, so the remaining end is supplied by the germline J gene. The chain links TRBV5 to TRBJ2-4; maybe TRBD1 (6 bases). The CDR3 is made up of 15 amino acids. The germline V and J ends were trimmed by 5 bases and 0 bases, with 12 bases remaining between them. CDR1 LGHNA and CDR2 YNLKQL come from the germline V gene (reference sequence). The CDR3 protein is CASSSGTTSQNTLYF. The part of the CDR3 DNA that was read is TGTGCCAGCAGCTCCGGGACAACCAGTCAAAAC.

In this sample, this clone is medium-sized (0.01 to 0.1%). The gene names given are mouse names. The read stops 4 residues short of the end of the CDR3; the missing end is completed from the germline J gene. V and J are TRBV1 and TRBJ2-7; 7 bases agree with TRBD1. The CDR3 extends over 14 amino acids. Germline V gives CDR1 NSQYPW, CDR2 LRSPGD (reference sequence). The CDR3 protein is CTCSADNRGYEQYF. Partial CDR3 DNA: TGCACCTGCAGTGCAGATAACAGGGGTTAT.

In its sample, this clone was seen many times. The gene names given are mouse names. The observed sequence ends 4 residues before the CDR3 terminus, with the missing tail filled in from the germline J gene. The gene calls are TRBV13-3 and TRBJ2-5; TRBD1 might be the D (5 bases). This CDR3 spans 13 amino acids. The germline V gene encodes CDR1 NNHDY and CDR2 SYVADS. The DNA read from the CDR3 is TGTGCCAGCAGTGATCCAGGGCGGGAC. Its protein is CASSDPGRD. The complete CDR3 protein is CASSDPGRDTQYF.

This clone has at least ten counts. Mouse names are used for the genes. The observed sequence ends 4 residues before the CDR3 terminus, with the missing tail filled in from the germline J gene. This rearrangement joins TRBV13-3 to TRBJ2-4; 10 nucleotides agree with TRBD2. V was clipped by 4 bases and J by 3 bases; unmatched bases: 2. CDR1 NNHDY and CDR2 SYVADS come from the germline V gene. This CDR3 has 14 amino acids. The covered CDR3 bases are TGTGCCAGCAGTTTGACTGGGGGGCAAAAC. As protein: CASSLTGGQN. The full-length CDR3 reads as CASSLTGGQNTLYF.

The table lists this clone with many counts. Gene and germline names: mouse. The read finishes 3 residues shy of the CDR3 end, and the germline J gene is used to complete it. The chain couples TRBV19 to TRBJ1-6; tentative D call: TRBD1 (6 bases). TRBJ1-6 is labeled an ORF, and its function is uncertain. The germline V and J ends were trimmed by 1 base and 5 bases, with 7 bases remaining between them. Germline assignment: CDR1 FNHDT and CDR2 SITEND (reference sequence). This CDR3 is built from 14 residues. Partial CDR3 DNA: TGTGCCAGCAGTATAAGGACAGATAATTCGCCC. The encoded protein is CASSIRTDNSP. The whole CDR3 protein reads CASSIRTDNSPLYF.

A remark on this clone: The listed genes are named as in mouse. Sequencing ends 4 residues short of the CDR3 end; the germline J gene provides the rest. The chain combines TRBV13-3 with TRBJ2-1; perhaps TRBD2 as D (6 bases). Germline CDR1 reads NNHDY; CDR2 reads SYVADS. CDR3 length equals 14 residues. V was clipped by 2 bases and J by 0 bases, with 6 bases between them. The sequenced CDR3 bases are TGTGCCAGCAGTGAGGGGGGTAACTATGCT. Protein: CASSEGGNYA. In full, the CDR3 reads CASSEGGNYAEQFF.

This clone was seen repeatedly, ten times or more. Gene and germline names: mouse. The CDR3 goes on 4 residues after the read ends, and that part is filled in from the germline J gene. The genes are TRBV1 and TRBJ2-2, with TRBD2 matching over 10 bases. The V gene's germline CDR1 is NSQYPW and CDR2 LRSPGD (reference sequence). The V gene end was trimmed by 0 bases and the J gene end by 4 bases; junction bases not matched to a gene: 5. The CDR3 totals 17 residues. CDR3 in amino acids: CTCSADWGGASTGQLYF. Incomplete CDR3 DNA: TGCACCTGCAGTGCAGACTGGGGGGGCGCGAGCACCGGG.

This clone was recorded at least ten times. Germline and genes: mouse. Coverage ceases 4 residues before the CDR3 finishes, and the germline J gene fills in the end. V usage is TRBV12-1 and J usage is TRBJ1-2, with 7 bases identical to TRBD1. The germline gives CDR1 SGHSN, CDR2 HYEKVE. V shed 4 bases and J 0 bases; nucleotides not matched to a gene: 4. The CDR3 extends over 14 amino acids. The sequenced CDR3 bases are TGTGCCAGCTCATGGGACAGCGCAAACTCC. The encoded protein is CASSWDSANS. The CDR3 in its entirety is CASSWDSANSDYTF.

This clone came up a few times. This may be a read error, as it is one base from a much larger clone. Mouse germline and gene names are used. The CDR3 end lies 4 residues beyond the end of the read and is filled in from the germline J gene. The sample contains more than one DNA sequence encoding this CDR3. The chain combines TRBV19 with TRBJ2-4; 7 bases agree with TRBD2. Trimming removed 3 bases from V and 0 bases from J; junction bases left unmatched: 4. Germline V gene sequence: CDR1 FNHDT, CDR2 SITEND (reference sequence). The CDR3 contains 15 residues. CDR3 bases read: TGTGCCAGCAGTAGCGACTGGGCGAGTCAAAAC. Its protein is CASSSDWASQN. The whole CDR3 region reads CASSSDWASQNTLYF.

This clone was recorded a few times. The genes are named according to mouse. The CDR3 end is not reached by the read, which stops 4 residues before it; the germline J gene fills it in. This rearrangement joins TRBV31 to TRBJ2-1, with 8 bases aligning to TRBD2. In germline, CDR1 is GKSSPN, CDR2 SITVG. This CDR3 is 15 amino acids long. Germline trimming cut 0 bases from V and 4 bases from J; bases unmatched to any gene: 5. The CDR3 loop is CAWSLGGARYAEQFF. The CDR3 bases that were read are TGTGCCTGGAGTCTAGGGGGGGCGCGGTATGCT.

In the case of this clone: Here the gene names and germline are mouse. The read stops 4 residues short of the end of the CDR3; the missing end is completed from the germline J gene. This sequence joins TRBV19 and TRBJ1-1, with D possibly matching TRBD1 (5 bases). The V end lost 0 bases, the J end lost 1 base, and 7 bases lay between the germline ends. The CDR3 contains 14 residues. CDR1 and CDR2 (germline): FNHDT, SITEND (reference sequence). Incomplete CDR3 DNA: TGTGCCAGCAGTATAGGGACAATAAACACA. Its translation: CASSIGTINT. The CDR3 in full is CASSIGTINTEVFF.

This clone was seen ten or more times. Germline and genes: mouse. Coverage ceases 4 residues before the CDR3 finishes, and the germline J gene fills in the end. This sequence joins TRBV19 and TRBJ2-4; the match to TRBD1 covers 7 bases. The CDR3 contains 14 residues. CDR1 is FNHDT, CDR2 SITEND, per germline (reference sequence). The CDR3 loop is CASSIQTGKNTLYF. The CDR3 DNA, read in part, is TGTGCCAGCAGTATACAGACAGGGAAAAAC. The variable domain in full, with the rest retrieved from reference TRBV19 and TRBJ2-4, is GGIITQTPKFLIGQEGQKLTLKCQQNFNHDTMYWYRQDSGKGLRLIYYSITENDLQKGDLSEGYDASREKKSSFSLTVTSAQKNEMAVFLCASSIQTGKNTLYFGAGTRLSVL.

Concerning this clone itself: Mouse gene names and germline throughout. The read halts 4 residues ahead of the CDR3 end, with the missing end drawn from the germline J gene. The genes are TRBV14 and TRBJ1-2, with D perhaps matching TRBD1 (6 bases). The V and J ends lost 4 bases and 0 bases respectively, with 10 bases between them. This CDR3 has 14 residues. Germline CDR1 and CDR2: SGHDT and FRDEAV. The covered CDR3 bases are TGTGCCAGCAGTATGGGACAAACAAACTCC. Translating it yields CASSMGQTNS. The whole CDR3 protein reads CASSMGQTNSDYTF.

This clone appeared a few times. Mouse germline and gene names are used. The CDR3 extends 4 residues past the end of the read, so its final part is completed from the germline J gene. The chain couples TRBV19 to TRBJ2-2, with D possibly TRBD2 on 5 matching bases. The CDR3 totals 14 residues. V lost 0 bases, J lost 4 bases, and 7 bases lay in between. The germline gives CDR1 FNHDT, CDR2 SITEND (reference sequence). CDR3 sequence: CASSIDLGTGQLYF. The CDR3 bases that were read are TGTGCCAGCAGTATAGATCTGGGCACCGGG.